This TCR beta chain emerged from a study of cytomegalovirus exposure and HLA in healthy donors. Germline CDR1 LGHNT, CDR2 FRNRAP. The CDR3 spans 16 residues. Regarding the study as a whole: Fewer N-insertions than the roughly 670-donor mean were reportedly shown by an Asian-associated ancestry cluster in a later analysis. Sequencing depth roughly uniform across donors was assumed in presence/absence analyses.

To note about this clone: The antigen is not known.

With 60 Vbeta and 13 Jbeta primers, the PCR was carried out. As handled by the study authors: Approximately 11 million shared chains were among approximately 87 million unique TCR beta chains counted in a later analysis. TCRdb's table, derived via immunoSEQ multiplex PCR, lists solely in-frame clones and lacks some. Clone size and V and J calls were adopted from that table, with D and trimming inferred from the DNA. The top ten hold 8% of the sample, which has a few hundred thousand clones, around 81% seen once. V is TRBV12-5 and J is TRBJ2-5, with 10 bases matching TRBD2. The last part of the DNA fits TRBJ2-7 better; the J call may be wrong. This TCR was recovered from a woman aged 60-75 years in good health and CMV-seropositive. Sequencing input: PBMCs. The CDR3: CASGPGTSATSYEQYF. As DNA, the CDR3 is TGTGCTAGTGGACCCGGGACTAGCGCGACCTCCTACGAGCAGTACTTC.